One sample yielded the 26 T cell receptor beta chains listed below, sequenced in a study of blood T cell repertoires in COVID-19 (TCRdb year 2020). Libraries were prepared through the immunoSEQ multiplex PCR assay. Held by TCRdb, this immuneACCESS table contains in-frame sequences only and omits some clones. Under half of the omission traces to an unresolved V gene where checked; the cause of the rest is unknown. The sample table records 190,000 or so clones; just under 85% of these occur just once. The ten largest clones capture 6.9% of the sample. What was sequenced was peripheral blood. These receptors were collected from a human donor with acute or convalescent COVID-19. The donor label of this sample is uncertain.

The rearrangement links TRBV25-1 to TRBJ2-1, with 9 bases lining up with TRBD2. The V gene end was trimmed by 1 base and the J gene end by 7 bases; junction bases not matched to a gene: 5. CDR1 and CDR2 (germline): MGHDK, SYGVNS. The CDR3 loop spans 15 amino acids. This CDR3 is CASSESLAGMNEQFF. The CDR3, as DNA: TGTGCCAGCAGTGAATCTCTAGCGGGAATGAATGAGCAGTTCTTC.

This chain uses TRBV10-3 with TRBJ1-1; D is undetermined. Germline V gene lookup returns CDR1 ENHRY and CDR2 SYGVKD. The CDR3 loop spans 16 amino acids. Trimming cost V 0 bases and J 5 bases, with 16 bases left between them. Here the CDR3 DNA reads TGTGCCATCAGTGAGTCCTGGCTGGGAGGAGAAACTGAAGCTTTCTTT. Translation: CAISESWLGGETEAFF.

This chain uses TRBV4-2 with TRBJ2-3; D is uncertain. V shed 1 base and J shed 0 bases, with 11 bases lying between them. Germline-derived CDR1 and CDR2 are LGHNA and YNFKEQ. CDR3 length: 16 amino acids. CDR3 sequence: CASSQVAALSTDTQYF. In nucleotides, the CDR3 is TGTGCCAGCAGCCAAGTAGCTGCTTTGAGCACAGATACGCAGTATTTT.

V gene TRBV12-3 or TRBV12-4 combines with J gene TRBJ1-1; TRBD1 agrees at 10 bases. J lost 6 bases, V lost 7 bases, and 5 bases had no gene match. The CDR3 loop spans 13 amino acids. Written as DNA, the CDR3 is TGTGCCAGCACCTTGACAGGGGGCGCTGAAGCTTTCTTT. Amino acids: CASTLTGGAEAFF.

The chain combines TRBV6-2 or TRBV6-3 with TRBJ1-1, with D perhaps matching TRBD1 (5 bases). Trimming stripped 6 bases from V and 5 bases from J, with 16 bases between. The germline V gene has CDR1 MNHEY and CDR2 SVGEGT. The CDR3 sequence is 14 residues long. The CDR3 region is CASSLLGEGTEAFF. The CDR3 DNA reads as TGTGCCAGCAGCCTCTTAGGGGAGGGGACTGAAGCTTTCTTT.

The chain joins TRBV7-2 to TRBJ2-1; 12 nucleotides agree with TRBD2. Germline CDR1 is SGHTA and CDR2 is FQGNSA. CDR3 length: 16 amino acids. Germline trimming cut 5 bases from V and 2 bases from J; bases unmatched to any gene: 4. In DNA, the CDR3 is TGTGCCAGCAGCACCCGGACTAGCGGGGCCTACAATGAGCAGTTCTTC. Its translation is CASSTRTSGAYNEQFF.

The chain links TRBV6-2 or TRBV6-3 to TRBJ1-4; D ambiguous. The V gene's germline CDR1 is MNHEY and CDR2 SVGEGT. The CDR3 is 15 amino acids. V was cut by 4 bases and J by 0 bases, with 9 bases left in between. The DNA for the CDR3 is TGTGCCAGCAGTTCCGCGGGAGCAACTAATGAAAAACTGTTTTTT. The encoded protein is CASSSAGATNEKLFF.

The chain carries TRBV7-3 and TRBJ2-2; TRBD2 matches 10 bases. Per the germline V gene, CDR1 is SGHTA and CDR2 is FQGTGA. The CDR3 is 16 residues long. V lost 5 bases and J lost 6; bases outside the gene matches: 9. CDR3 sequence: CASSPASGSGAGELFF. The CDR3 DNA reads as TGTGCCAGCAGCCCTGCTAGCGGGAGCGGGGCCGGGGAGCTGTTTTTT. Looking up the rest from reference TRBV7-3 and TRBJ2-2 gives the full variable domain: GAGVSQTPSNKVTEKGKYVELRCDPISGHTALYWYRQSLGQGPEFLIYFQGTGAADDSGLPNDRFFAVRPEGSVSTLKIQRTERGDSAVYLCASSPASGSGAGELFFGEGSRLTVL.

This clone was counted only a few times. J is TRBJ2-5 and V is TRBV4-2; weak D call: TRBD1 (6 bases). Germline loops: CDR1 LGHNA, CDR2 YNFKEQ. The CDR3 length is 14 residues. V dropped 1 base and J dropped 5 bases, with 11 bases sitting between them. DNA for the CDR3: TGTGCCAGCAGCCAAGCGACAGGTCGTGAGACCCAGTACTTC. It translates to CASSQATGRETQYF.

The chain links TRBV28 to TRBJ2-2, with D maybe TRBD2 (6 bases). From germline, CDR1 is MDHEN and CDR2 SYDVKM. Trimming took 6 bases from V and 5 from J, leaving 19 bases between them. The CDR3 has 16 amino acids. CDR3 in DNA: TGTGCCAGCAGCAAGATTGGGGCAGGGAGGACCGGGGAGCTGTTTTTT. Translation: CASSKIGAGRTGELFF.

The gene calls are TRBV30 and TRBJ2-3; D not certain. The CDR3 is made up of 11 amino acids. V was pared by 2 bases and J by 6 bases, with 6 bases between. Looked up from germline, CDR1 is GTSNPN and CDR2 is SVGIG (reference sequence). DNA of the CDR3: TGTGCCTGGAGTTACCAGGATACGCAGTATTTT. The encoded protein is CAWSYQDTQYF.

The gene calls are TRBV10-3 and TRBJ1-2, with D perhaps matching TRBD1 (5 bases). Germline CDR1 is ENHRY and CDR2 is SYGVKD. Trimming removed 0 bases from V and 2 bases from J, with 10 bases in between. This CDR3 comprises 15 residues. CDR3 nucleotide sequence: TGTGCCATCAGTGAGTCAGATGCAGGGAACTATGGCTACACCTTC. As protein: CAISESDAGNYGYTF.

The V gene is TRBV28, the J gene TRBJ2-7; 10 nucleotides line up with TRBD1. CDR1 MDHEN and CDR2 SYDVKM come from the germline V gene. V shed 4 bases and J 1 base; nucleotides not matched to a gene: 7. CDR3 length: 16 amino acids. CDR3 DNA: TGTGCCAGCAGTTCCGTCGGGACAGGGGATTCCTACGAGCAGTACTTC. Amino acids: CASSSVGTGDSYEQYF.

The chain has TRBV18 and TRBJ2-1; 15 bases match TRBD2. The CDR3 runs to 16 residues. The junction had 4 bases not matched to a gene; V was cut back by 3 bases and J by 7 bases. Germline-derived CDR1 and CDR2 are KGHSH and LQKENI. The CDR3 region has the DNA TGTGCCAGCTCACCCGCCGGGACTAGCGGGAGGAATGAGCAGTTCTTC. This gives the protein CASSPAGTSGRNEQFF.

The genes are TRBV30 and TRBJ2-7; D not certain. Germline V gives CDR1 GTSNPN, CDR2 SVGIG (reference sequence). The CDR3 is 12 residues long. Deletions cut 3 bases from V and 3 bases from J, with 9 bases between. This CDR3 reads CAWSTEIYEQYF. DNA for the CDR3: TGTGCCTGGAGCACAGAAATCTACGAGCAGTACTTC.

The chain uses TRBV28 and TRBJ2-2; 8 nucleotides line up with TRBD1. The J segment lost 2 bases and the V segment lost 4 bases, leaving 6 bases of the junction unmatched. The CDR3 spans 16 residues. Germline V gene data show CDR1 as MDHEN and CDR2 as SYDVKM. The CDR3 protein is CASSSPGQANTGELFF. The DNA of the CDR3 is TGTGCCAGCAGTTCGCCGGGACAGGCCAACACCGGGGAGCTGTTTTTT.

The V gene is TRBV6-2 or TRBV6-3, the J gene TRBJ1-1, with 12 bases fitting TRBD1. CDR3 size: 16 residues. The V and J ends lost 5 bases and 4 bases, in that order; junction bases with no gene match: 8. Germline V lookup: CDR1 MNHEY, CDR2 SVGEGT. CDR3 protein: CASSAGTGGFGTEAFF. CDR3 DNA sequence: TGTGCCAGCAGTGCCGGGACAGGGGGCTTTGGCACTGAAGCTTTCTTT.

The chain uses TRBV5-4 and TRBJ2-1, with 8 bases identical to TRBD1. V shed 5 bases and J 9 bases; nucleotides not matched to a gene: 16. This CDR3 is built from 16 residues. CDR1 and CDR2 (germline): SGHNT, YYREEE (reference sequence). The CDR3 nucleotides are TGTGCCAGCAGACACCGGGACAGGACAGGGTTGGGTGAGCAGTTCTTC. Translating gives CASRHRDRTGLGEQFF. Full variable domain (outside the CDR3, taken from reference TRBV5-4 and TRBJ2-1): ETGVTQSPTHLIKTRGQQVTLRCSSQSGHNTVSWYQQALGQGPQFIFQYYREEENGRGNFPPRFSGLQFPNYSSELNVNALELDDSALYLCASRHRDRTGLGEQFFGPGTRLTVL.

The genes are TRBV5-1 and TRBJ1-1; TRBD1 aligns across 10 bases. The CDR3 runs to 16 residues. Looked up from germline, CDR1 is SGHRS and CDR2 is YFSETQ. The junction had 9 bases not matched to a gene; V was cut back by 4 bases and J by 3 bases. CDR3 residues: CASSPGTGVMDTEAFF. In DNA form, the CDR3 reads TGCGCCAGCAGCCCAGGGACAGGGGTTATGGACACTGAAGCTTTCTTT.

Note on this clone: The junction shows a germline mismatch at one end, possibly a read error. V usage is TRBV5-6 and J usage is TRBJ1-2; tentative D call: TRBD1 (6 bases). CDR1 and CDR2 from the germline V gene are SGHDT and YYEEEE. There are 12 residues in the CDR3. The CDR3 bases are TGTGCCAGCAGCCCTACTGGGCGGGGGCCTGCCTTC. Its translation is CASSPTGRGPAF.

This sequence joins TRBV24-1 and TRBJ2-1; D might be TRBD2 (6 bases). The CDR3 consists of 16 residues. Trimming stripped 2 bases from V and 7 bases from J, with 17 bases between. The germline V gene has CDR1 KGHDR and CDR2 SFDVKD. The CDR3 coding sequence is TGTGCCACCAGTGATTCCGGGACTGGGCCCGGTAATGAGCAGTTCTTC. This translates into CATSDSGTGPGNEQFF.

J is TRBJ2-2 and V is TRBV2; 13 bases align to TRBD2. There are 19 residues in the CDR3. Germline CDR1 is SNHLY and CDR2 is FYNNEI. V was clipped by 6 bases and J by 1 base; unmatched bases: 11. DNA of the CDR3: TGTGCCAGCAGCCGAGGACTAGCGGGAGCAAGGAGGAACACCGGGGAGCTGTTTTTT. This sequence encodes CASSRGLAGARRNTGELFF.

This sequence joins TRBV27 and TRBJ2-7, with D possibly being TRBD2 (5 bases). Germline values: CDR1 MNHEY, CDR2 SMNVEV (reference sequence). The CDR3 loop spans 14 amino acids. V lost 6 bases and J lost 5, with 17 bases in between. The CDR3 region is CASRRSASRDEQYF. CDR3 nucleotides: TGTGCCAGCAGACGTAGCGCGTCCCGTGACGAGCAGTACTTC.

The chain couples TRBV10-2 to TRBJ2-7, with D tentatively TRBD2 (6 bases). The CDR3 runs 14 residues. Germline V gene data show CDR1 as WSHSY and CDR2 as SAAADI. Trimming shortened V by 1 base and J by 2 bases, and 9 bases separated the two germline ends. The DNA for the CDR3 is TGCGCCAGCAGTGAGTTGGGCGGGGCCTACGAGCAGTACTTC. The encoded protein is CASSELGGAYEQYF.

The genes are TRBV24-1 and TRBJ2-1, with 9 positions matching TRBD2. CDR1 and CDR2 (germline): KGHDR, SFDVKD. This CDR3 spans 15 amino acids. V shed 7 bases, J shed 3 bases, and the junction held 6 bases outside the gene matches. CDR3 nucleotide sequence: TGTGCCACCAGCCCGGGGACTAGCAGCTACAATGAGCAGTTCTTC. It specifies CATSPGTSSYNEQFF.

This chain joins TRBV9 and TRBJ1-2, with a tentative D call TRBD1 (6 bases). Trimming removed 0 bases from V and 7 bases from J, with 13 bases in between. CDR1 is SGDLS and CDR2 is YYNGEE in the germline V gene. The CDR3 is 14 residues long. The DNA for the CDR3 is TGTGCCAGCAGCGTAGACGCCAGGGGTGGTGGCTACACCTTC. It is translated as CASSVDARGGGYTF.